What follows is one T cell receptor beta chain and its context. CDR1 is SGHAT, CDR2 FQNNGV, per germline. J lost 6 bases, V lost 4 bases, and 7 bases had no gene match. The CDR3 has 14 residues. Thawed unstimulated PBMCs were FACS-sorted by CD3, CD4 and CD8 into two populations. The sample is drawn from a study of T cell clones after liver transplantation. In the study overall: TCRbeta sequencing after a pre-transplant mixed lymphocyte reaction identified graft-donor-reactive clones, later tracked in post-transplant blood. Third-party-reactive TCRbeta sequences from pre-transplant mixed lymphocyte reactions served as antigen-independent comparators.

Method: immunoSEQ multiplex PCR; TCRdb's copy keeps in-frame clones and lacks some. The sample lists around 110,000 clones; over 75% were seen once. The TCR originated in a human patient who received a liver transplant. Some T cells may be supplied by the graft donor. The chain recombines TRBV11-2 with TRBJ2-7; 9 bases align to TRBD2. The sequences come from CD4+ T cells from blood, collected 12 months after liver transplant. CDR3 sequence: CASSSLAGKGEQYF. The CDR3 DNA reads TGTGCCAGCAGCTCCCTAGCGGGAAAAGGCGAGCAGTACTTC.